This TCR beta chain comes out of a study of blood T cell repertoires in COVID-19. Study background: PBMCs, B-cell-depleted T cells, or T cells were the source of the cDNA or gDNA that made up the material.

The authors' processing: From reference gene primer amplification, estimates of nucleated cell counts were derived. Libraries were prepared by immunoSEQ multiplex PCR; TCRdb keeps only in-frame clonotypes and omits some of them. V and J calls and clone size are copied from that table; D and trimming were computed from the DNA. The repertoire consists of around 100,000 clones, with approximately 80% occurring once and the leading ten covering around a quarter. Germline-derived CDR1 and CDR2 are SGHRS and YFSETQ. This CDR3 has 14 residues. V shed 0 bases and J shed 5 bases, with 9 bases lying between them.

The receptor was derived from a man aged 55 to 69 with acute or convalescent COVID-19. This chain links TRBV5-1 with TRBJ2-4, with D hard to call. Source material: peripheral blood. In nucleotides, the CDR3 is TGCGCCAGCAGCTTGGGCGGCAAAGAAAACATTCAGTACTTC. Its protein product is CASSLGGKENIQYF.